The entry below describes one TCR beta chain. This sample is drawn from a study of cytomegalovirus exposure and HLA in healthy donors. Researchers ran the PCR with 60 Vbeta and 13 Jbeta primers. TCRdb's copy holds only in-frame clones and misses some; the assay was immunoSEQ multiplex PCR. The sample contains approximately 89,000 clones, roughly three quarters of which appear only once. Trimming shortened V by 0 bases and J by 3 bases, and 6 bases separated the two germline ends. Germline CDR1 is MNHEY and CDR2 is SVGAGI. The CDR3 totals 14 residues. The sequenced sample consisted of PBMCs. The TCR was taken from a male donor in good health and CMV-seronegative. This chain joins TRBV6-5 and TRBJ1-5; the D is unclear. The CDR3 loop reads CASSYSRANQPQHF. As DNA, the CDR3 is TGTGCCAGCAGTTACTCGAGGGCCAATCAGCCCCAGCATTTT.